This T cell receptor (beta chain) stems from a study of T cell changes during pregnancy in multiple sclerosis. Looked up from germline, CDR1 is MDHEN and CDR2 is SYDVKM. V was clipped by 5 bases and J by 5 bases, with 18 bases between them. The CDR3 consists of 15 residues. Assay: immunoSEQ multiplex PCR; the TCRdb copy retains only in-frame clones and omits some. The sample has 45,000 to 60,000 clones, around 94% seen once; the top ten hold approximately 0.72%. Sample: CD4+ T cells from peripheral blood mononuclear cells, taken in the third trimester of pregnancy. The sequence came from a female donor with multiple sclerosis, enrolled in a pregnancy study. The chain couples TRBV28 to TRBJ2-5, with D possibly being TRBD2 (7 bases). Here the CDR3 reads CASSGAGQARETQYF. CDR3 nucleotides: TGTGCCAGCAGTGGAGCGGGACAAGCGCGGGAGACCCAGTACTTC.